This T cell receptor (beta chain) was identified in a study of technical replicates of blood from several donors (dated by TCRdb to about 2017). About this clone itself: Its binding antigen is unknown. No base qualities exist here, and no much larger clone lies one base off it.

Libraries were built with the immunoSEQ multiplex PCR assay. This is the immuneACCESS table as TCRdb keeps it, with only in-frame sequences that have V and J called. A part of the clones is gone; compared with another copy, unresolved V genes explain less than half, and the rest is unexplained. In all, the sample holds about 70,000 clones, and nearly 98% of those were seen once. Jointly, the top ten make up approximately 0.2% of the sample. The TCR comes from a human donor in good health. The source material was T cells isolated from PBMCs.

DNA sequence: TGCGCCAGCAGCTTGGGAGGTGGGACAGGGAACACTGAAGCTTTCTTT. The resulting protein is CASSLGGGTGNTEAFF. The chain joins TRBV5-1 to TRBJ1-1; 8 bases in between match TRBD1. V is pruned by 0 bases and J by 1 base, leaving 5 bases of the junction without a gene match. The germline V gene specifies SGHRS as CDR1 and YFSETQ as CDR2. Taken from cysteine to phenylalanine, the CDR3 has 16 residues. This entry keeps only the CDR3 DNA: 48 bases, framed from base 1.